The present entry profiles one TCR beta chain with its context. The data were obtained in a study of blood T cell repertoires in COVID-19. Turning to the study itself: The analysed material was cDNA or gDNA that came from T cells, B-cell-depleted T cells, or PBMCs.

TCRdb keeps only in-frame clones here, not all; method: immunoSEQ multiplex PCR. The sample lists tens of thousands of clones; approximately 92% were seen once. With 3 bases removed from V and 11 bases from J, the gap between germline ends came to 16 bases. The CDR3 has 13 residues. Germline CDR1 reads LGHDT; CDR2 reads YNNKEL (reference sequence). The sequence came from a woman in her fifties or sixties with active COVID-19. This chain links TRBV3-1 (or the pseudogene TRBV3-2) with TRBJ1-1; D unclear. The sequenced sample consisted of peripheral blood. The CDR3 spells CASSQILRGWAFF. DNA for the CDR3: TGTGCCAGCAGCCAGATCCTCCGGGGTTGGGCTTTCTTT.